Shown below are 8 T cell receptor beta chains from a single sample sequenced in a study of vaccination effects on CD4 cells after COVID-19. Libraries were prepared by immunoSEQ multiplex PCR; TCRdb keeps only in-frame clonotypes and omits some of them. The table records about 34,000 clones, around 74% of them present only once. No antigens are known for them. Cultured cells yielded isolated CD4+ T cells after less than 11 days. This person's SARS-CoV-2 infection, confirmed by PCR, occurred between March and December 2020. The participants, recipients of two vaccine doses, got either BNT162b2 or mRNA-1273. The sequenced sample was CD4+ T cells from PBMCs cultured without peptide, obtained after COVID-19 vaccination. The receptors were gathered from a human donor who had a prior SARS-CoV-2 infection.

The chain is built from TRBV10-3 and TRBJ1-2; no clear D. Trimming removed 3 bases from V and 4 bases from J, with 24 bases in between. The CDR3 is made up of 18 amino acids. The V gene's germline CDR1 is ENHRY and CDR2 SYGVKD. The CDR3 spells CAISDAAGRQLKAYGYTF. In DNA, the CDR3 is TGTGCCATCAGTGATGCGGCTGGAAGGCAACTGAAAGCCTATGGCTACACCTTC.

The chain recombines TRBV10-3 with TRBJ1-1, with D unclear. Germline V gives CDR1 ENHRY, CDR2 SYGVKD. V lost 4 bases and J lost 3, with 15 bases in between. CDR3 length: 15 residues. The CDR3 DNA sequence: TGTGCCATCAGTGGTGCGGGGTTTGGGGACACTGAAGCTTTCTTT. Protein: CAISGAGFGDTEAFF.

CDR3 coding DNA: TGCGCCAGCAGCCATCGGACAGGGGGCGGCTTGAACACTGAAGCTTTCTTT. This codes for CASSHRTGGGLNTEAFF. This rearrangement joins TRBV5-1 to TRBJ1-1; TRBD1 matches 11 bases. This CDR3 has 17 residues. The V and J ends lost 4 bases and 0 bases, in that order; junction bases with no gene match: 8. The germline V gene has CDR1 SGHRS and CDR2 YFSETQ.

V usage is TRBV5-4 and J usage is TRBJ2-1, with 8 bases identical to TRBD2. After removal of 3 bases from V and 1 base from J, the junction contained 6 bases not matched to a gene. CDR3 length: 16 amino acids. Germline CDR1 SGHNT, CDR2 YYREEE (reference sequence). CDR3 sequence (DNA): TGTGCCAGCAGCTCCCTGACTAGCGCGTCCTACAATGAGCAGTTCTTC. It codes for CASSSLTSASYNEQFF.

The table lists this clone with a count of one. The chain employs TRBV2 and TRBJ1-2; D is perhaps TRBD1 (5 bases). Germline V gene lookup returns CDR1 SNHLY and CDR2 FYNNEI. V lost 2 bases, J lost 4 bases, and 11 bases lay in between. The CDR3 length is 14 residues. CDR3 loop: CASSERGGAYGYTF. The CDR3, as DNA: TGTGCCAGCAGTGAAAGAGGAGGGGCCTATGGCTACACCTTC.

The rearrangement joins TRBV18 to TRBJ1-1; 8 bases match TRBD1. This CDR3 has 13 residues. The junction had 6 bases not matched to a gene; V was cut back by 7 bases and J by 5 bases. Germline loops: CDR1 KGHSH, CDR2 LQKENI. CDR3 bases: TGTGCCAGCTGCCAGGGGGCGCGAACTGAAGCTTTCTTT. This codes for CASCQGARTEAFF.

The chain couples TRBV4-2 to TRBJ2-2; the match to TRBD2 covers 10 bases. V gave up 11 bases and J gave up 1 base; unmatched junction bases: 10. CDR3 length: 16 amino acids. Per the germline V gene, CDR1 is LGHNA and CDR2 is YNFKEQ. The CDR3: CAAGRPSGRNTGELFF. The CDR3 DNA follows: TGTGCCGCGGGGCGGCCTAGCGGGAGGAACACCGGGGAGCTGTTTTTT.

This sequence joins TRBV7-8 and TRBJ2-5; no clear D gene. The CDR3 contains 13 residues. V was clipped by 5 bases and J by 2 bases, with 9 bases between them. The germline V gene has CDR1 SGHVS and CDR2 FQNEAQ. The chain's CDR3 is CASSRKLQETQYF. DNA for the CDR3: TGTGCCAGCAGCCGTAAACTACAAGAGACCCAGTACTTC.